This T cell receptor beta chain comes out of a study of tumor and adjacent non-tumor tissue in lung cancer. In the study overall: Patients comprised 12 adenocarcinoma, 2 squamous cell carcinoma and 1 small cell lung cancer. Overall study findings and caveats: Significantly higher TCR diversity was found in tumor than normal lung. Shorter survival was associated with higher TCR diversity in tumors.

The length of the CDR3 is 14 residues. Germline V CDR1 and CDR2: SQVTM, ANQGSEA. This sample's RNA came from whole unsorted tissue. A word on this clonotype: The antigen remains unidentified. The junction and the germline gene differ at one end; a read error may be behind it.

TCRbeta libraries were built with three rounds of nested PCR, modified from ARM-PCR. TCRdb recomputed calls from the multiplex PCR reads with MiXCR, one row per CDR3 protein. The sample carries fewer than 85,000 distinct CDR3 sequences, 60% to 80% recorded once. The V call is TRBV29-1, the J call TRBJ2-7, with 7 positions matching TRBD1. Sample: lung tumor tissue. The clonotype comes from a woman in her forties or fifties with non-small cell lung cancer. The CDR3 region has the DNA TGCAGCATTGATGGTTTGACAGGGCTCGACGAGCAGTACTTC. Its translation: CSIDGLTGLDEQYF.